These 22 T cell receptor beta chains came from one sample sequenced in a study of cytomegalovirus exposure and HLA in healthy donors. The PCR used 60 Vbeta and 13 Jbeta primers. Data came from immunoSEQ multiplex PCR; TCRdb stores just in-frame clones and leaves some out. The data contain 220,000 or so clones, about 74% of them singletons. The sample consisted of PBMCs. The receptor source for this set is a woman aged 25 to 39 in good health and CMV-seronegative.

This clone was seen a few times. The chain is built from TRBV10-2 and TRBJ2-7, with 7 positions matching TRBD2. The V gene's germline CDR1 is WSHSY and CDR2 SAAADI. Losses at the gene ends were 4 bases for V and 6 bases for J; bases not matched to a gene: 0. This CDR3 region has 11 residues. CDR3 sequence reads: CASSGGGEQYF. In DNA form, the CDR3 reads TGCGCCAGCAGTGGCGGGGGCGAGCAGTACTTC.

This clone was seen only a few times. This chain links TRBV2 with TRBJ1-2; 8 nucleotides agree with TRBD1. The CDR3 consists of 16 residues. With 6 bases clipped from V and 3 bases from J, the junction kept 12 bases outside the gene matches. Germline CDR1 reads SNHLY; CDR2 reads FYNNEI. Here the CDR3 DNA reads TGTGCCAGCAGCCCTACGTCGGGACAGGTGGACTATGGCTACACCTTC. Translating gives CASSPTSGQVDYGYTF.

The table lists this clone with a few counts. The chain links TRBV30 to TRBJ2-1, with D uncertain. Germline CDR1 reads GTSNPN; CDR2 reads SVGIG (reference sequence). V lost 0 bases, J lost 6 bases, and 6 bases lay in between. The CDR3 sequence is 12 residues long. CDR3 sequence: CAWSVWSNEQFF. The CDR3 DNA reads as TGTGCCTGGAGTGTATGGAGCAATGAGCAGTTCTTC.

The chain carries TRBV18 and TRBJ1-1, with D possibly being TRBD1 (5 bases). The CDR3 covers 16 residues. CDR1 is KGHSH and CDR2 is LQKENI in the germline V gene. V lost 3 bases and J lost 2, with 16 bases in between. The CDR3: CASSPQLSTANTEAFF. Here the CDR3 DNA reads TGTGCCAGCTCACCCCAGCTCTCGACAGCCAACACTGAAGCTTTCTTT.

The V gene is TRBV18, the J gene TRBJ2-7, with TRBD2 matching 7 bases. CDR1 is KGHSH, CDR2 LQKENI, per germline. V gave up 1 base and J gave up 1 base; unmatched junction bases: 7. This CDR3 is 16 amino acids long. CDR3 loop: CASSPLIAGESYEQYF. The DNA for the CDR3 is TGTGCCAGCTCACCACTTATTGCGGGAGAGTCCTACGAGCAGTACTTC.

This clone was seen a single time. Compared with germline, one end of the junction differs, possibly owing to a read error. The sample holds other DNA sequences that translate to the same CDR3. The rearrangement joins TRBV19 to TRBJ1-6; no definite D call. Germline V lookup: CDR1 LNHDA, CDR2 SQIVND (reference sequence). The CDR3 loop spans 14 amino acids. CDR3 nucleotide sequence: TGTGCCAGTAGTGGGAGCTCCTATAATTCCCCCCTCCACTTT. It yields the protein CASSGSSYNSPLHF.

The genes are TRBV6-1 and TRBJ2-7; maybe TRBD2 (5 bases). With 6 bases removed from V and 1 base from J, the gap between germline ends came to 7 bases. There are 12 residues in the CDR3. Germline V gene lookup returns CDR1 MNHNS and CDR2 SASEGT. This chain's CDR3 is CASSRGSYEQYF. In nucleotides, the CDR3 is TGTGCCAGCAGCCGGGGTTCCTACGAGCAGTACTTC.

The CDR3 coding sequence is TGTGCCAGCAGCCCCCGGGGTGGGGTAACAGATACGCAGTATTTT. It encodes CASSPRGGVTDTQYF. J is TRBJ2-3 and V is TRBV7-8, with D possibly TRBD2 on 5 matching bases. V was cut by 5 bases and J by 3 bases, with 15 bases left in between. Germline loops: CDR1 SGHVS, CDR2 FQNEAQ. The CDR3 sequence is 15 residues long.

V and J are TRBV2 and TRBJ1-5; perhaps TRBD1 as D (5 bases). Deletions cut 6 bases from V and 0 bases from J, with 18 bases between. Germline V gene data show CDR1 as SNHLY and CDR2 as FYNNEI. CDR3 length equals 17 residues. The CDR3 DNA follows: TGTGCCAGCAGCTCAAGGGTGGGGACTGGTAGCAATCAGCCCCAGCATTTT. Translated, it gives CASSSRVGTGSNQPQHF.

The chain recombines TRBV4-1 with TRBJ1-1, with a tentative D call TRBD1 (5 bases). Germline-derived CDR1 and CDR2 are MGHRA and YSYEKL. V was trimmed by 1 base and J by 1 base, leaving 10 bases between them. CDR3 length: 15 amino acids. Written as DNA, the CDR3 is TGCGCCAGCAGCCAAGTAGGGCAGGGGAACACTGAAGCTTTCTTT. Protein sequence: CASSQVGQGNTEAFF.

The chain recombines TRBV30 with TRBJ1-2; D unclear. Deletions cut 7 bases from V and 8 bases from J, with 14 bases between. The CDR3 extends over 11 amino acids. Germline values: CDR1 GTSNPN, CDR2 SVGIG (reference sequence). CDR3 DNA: TGTGCCTCCCGGGAGGCGAGAGGCTACACCTTC. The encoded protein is CASREARGYTF.

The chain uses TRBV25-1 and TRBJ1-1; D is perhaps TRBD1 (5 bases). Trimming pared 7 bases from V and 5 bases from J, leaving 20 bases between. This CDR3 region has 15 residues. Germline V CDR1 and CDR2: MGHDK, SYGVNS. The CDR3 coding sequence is TGTGCCAGCACCCGACCAGGGTCGGCGAGAACTGAAGCTTTCTTT. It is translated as CASTRPGSARTEAFF.

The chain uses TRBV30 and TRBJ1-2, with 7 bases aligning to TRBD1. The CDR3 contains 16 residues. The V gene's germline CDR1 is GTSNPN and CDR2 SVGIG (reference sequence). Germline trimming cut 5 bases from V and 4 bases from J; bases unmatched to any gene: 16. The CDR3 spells CAWEGSDRIVGYGYTF. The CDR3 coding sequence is TGTGCCTGGGAAGGATCGGACAGGATCGTGGGCTATGGCTACACCTTC.

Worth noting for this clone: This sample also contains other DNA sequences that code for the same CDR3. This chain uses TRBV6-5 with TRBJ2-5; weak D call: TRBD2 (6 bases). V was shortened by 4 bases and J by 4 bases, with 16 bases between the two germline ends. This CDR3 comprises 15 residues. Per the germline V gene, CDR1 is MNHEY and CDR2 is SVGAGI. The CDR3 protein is CASSLFRGTGETQYF. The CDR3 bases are TGTGCCAGCAGTTTGTTCCGGGGGACGGGAGAGACCCAGTACTTC.

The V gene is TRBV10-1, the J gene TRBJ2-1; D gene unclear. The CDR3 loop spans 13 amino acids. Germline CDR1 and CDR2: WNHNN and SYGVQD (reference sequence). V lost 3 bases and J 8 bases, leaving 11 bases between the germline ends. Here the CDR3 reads CASSDPTSDEQFF. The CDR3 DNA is TGCGCCAGCAGTGACCCAACTTCGGATGAGCAGTTCTTC.

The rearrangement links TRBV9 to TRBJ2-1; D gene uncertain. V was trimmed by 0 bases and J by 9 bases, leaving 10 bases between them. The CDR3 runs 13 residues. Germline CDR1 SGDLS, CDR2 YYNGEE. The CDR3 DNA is TGTGCCAGCAGCGTAGACTTGTACGGTGAGCAGTTCTTC. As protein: CASSVDLYGEQFF.

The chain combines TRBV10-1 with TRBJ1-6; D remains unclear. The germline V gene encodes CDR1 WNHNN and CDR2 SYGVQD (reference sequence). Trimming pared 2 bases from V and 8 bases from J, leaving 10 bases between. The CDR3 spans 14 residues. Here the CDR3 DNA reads TGCGCCAGCAGTGAGAGTTGGAGGGATTCACCCCTCCACTTT. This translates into CASSESWRDSPLHF.

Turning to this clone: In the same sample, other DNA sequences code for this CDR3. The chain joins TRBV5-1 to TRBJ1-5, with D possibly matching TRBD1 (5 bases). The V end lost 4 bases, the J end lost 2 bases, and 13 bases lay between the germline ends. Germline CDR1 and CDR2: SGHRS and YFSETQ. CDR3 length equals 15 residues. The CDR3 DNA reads TGCGCCAGCAGCAGAACGGGGGGTGGCAATCAGCCCCAGCATTTT. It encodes CASSRTGGGNQPQHF.

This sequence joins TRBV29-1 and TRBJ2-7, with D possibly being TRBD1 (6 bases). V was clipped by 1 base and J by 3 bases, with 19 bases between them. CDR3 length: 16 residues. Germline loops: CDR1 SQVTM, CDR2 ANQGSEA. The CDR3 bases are TGCAGCGTTGAAGGGGCAGGGGACGACGCTATCTACGAGCAGTACTTC. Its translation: CSVEGAGDDAIYEQYF.

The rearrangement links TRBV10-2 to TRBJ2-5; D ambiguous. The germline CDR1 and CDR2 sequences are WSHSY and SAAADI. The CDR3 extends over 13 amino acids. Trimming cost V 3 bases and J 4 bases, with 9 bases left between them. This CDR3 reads CASSESVGETQYF. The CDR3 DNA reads TGCGCCAGCAGTGAAAGCGTCGGAGAGACCCAGTACTTC.

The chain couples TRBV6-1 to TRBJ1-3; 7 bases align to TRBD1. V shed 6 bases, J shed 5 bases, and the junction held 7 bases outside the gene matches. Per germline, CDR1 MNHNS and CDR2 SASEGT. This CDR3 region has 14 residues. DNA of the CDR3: TGTGCCAGCAGGGCTACAGGGGAACGAAACACCATATATTTT. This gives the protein CASRATGERNTIYF.

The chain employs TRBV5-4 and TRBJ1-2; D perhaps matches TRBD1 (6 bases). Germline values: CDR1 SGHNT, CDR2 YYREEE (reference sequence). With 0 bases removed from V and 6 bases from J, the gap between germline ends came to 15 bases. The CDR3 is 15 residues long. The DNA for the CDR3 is TGTGCCAGCAGCTTGGTTCCAGGGGAAAAGGATGGCTACACCTTC. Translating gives CASSLVPGEKDGYTF.